These T cell receptor beta chains were read from a single sample in a study of T cell clonotyping in hematopoietic cell transplantation. The method was immunoSEQ multiplex PCR; TCRdb's version includes in-frame clones alone and lacks a portion of them. The repertoire consists of tens of thousands of clones, with about 85% occurring once and the leading ten covering around 2.9%. The source material was peripheral blood mononuclear cells, sampled before stem cell transplant. Receptors originate from a man aged 60 to 75 with acute myeloid leukemia. Some clones in this sample may be carry-over from other donors' samples. The CDR3 runs from the conserved cysteine through the conserved F or W. D genes are given only for firm matches. Clone size is stated in some rows and not others, as once, few, many or a class when expanded.

v_gene: TRBV6-5; abundance: few; j_gene: TRBJ2-1; d_gene: TRBD2; CDR3nt: TGTGCCAGTGACAGCGGGGGGGCAGTGAGTGAGCAGTTCTTC; CDR3aa: CASDSGGAVSEQFF
v_gene: TRBV5-4; abundance: -; j_gene: TRBJ2-5; d_gene: TRBD2; CDR3nt: TGTGCCAGCAGCCTGAAAGGGACTACAGAGACCCAGTACTTC; CDR3aa: CASSLKGTTETQYF
v_gene: TRBV5-1; abundance: -; j_gene: TRBJ2-3; d_gene: TRBD2; CDR3nt: TGCGCCAGCAGCACTAGCGGGGTGGGCACAGATACGCAGTATTTT; CDR3aa: CASSTSGVGTDTQYF
v_gene: TRBV28; abundance: -; j_gene: TRBJ2-5; d_gene: TRBD2; CDR3nt: TGTGCCAGCAGGACTCTAGCGGGGGCCCAAGAGACCCAGTACTTC; CDR3aa: CASRTLAGAQETQYF
v_gene: TRBV19; abundance: once; j_gene: TRBJ2-7; d_gene: -; CDR3nt: TGTGCCAGTAGTTCAACAGGGTACGAGCAGTACTTC; CDR3aa: CASSSTGYEQYF
v_gene: TRBV5-6; abundance: once; j_gene: TRBJ2-7; d_gene: -; CDR3nt: TGTGCCAGCAGCCCTAGGACGGCTGCTTACTCCTACGAGCAGTACTTC; CDR3aa: CASSPRTAAYSYEQYF
v_gene: TRBV5-8; abundance: -; j_gene: TRBJ1-4; d_gene: -; CDR3nt: TGTGCCAGCAGCCTAGGGCGGGCTAATGAAAAACTGTTTTTT; CDR3aa: CASSLGRANEKLFF
v_gene: TRBV21-1; abundance: -; j_gene: TRBJ1-2; d_gene: -; CDR3nt: TGTGCCAGCAGCAAAGTTGAGACAGGGAATGGAGAAGAAGGCTACACCTTC; CDR3aa: CASSKVETGNGEEGYTF
v_gene: TRBV7-2; abundance: -; j_gene: TRBJ1-1; d_gene: TRBD1; CDR3nt: TGTGCCAGCAGCTTCGACAGGGCTGTAGGAGGCACTGAAGCTTTCTTT; CDR3aa: CASSFDRAVGGTEAFF
v_gene: TRBV2; abundance: -; j_gene: TRBJ2-3; d_gene: -; CDR3nt: TGTGCCAGCAGTGACCCCCCAGATACGCAGTATTTT; CDR3aa: CASSDPPDTQYF
v_gene: TRBV9; abundance: -; j_gene: TRBJ1-2; d_gene: -; CDR3nt: TGTGCCAGCAGCGTAAGGCTTGGGTATGGCTACACCTTC; CDR3aa: CASSVRLGYGYTF
v_gene: TRBV4-3; abundance: -; j_gene: TRBJ1-2; d_gene: -; CDR3nt: TGCGCCAGCAGCCAAGTTGCAGCTTTCCCGTCAGGCTACACCTTC; CDR3aa: CASSQVAAFPSGYTF
v_gene: TRBV2; abundance: -; j_gene: TRBJ2-5; d_gene: -; CDR3nt: TGTGCCAGCAGTGAAGTGCGGACCCAGTACTTC; CDR3aa: CASSEVRTQYF
v_gene: TRBV7-8; abundance: -; j_gene: TRBJ1-6; d_gene: -; CDR3nt: TGTGCCAGCAGCTTAGCTTTTAGGGGGGCCGGCTCCTATAATTCACCCCTCCACTTT; CDR3aa: CASSLAFRGAGSYNSPLHF
v_gene: TRBV6-7; abundance: -; j_gene: TRBJ1-5; d_gene: -; CDR3nt: TGTGCCAGCAGTTACTGTCAGGGAGGCAATCAGCCCCAGCATTTT; CDR3aa: CASSYCQGGNQPQHF
v_gene: TRBV6-5; abundance: -; j_gene: TRBJ2-2; d_gene: -; CDR3nt: TGTGCCAGCAGTGCAGGGGTCCACCGGGAGCTGTTTTTT; CDR3aa: CASSAGVHRELFF
v_gene: TRBV4-3; abundance: -; j_gene: TRBJ1-2; d_gene: -; CDR3nt: TGCGCCAGCAGCCAACGCCTCGACAGCCAGTTCTATGGCTACACCTTC; CDR3aa: CASSQRLDSQFYGYTF
v_gene: TRBV28; abundance: -; j_gene: TRBJ2-7; d_gene: -; CDR3nt: TGTGCCAGCAGTTTGAGGTGGGGTTCCTACGAGCAGTACTTC; CDR3aa: CASSLRWGSYEQYF
v_gene: TRBV7-9; abundance: -; j_gene: TRBJ2-7; d_gene: TRBD1; CDR3nt: TGTGCCAGCAGCACCGGACAGGGTTCCTACGAGCAGTACTTC; CDR3aa: CASSTGQGSYEQYF
v_gene: TRBV5-1; abundance: once; j_gene: TRBJ2-1; d_gene: TRBD1; CDR3nt: TGCGCCAGCAGGCTAGGCGGGACAGGGCACAATGAGCAGTTCTTC; CDR3aa: CASRLGGTGHNEQFF
v_gene: TRBV7-3; abundance: -; j_gene: TRBJ2-1; d_gene: TRBD2; CDR3nt: TGTGCCAGCAGCTTGAGGTCCCTAGCGGGGGGATACAATGAGCAGTTCTTC; CDR3aa: CASSLRSLAGGYNEQFF
v_gene: TRBV28; abundance: -; j_gene: TRBJ1-1; d_gene: TRBD1; CDR3nt: TGTGCCAGCAGTTCGGACAGGGTTGTTTTCTCGGCTTTCTTT; CDR3aa: CASSSDRVVFSAFF
v_gene: TRBV10-3; abundance: -; j_gene: TRBJ2-1; d_gene: -; CDR3nt: TGTGCCATCAGTGAGTCGACAGGACAGTACAATGAGCAGTTCTTC; CDR3aa: CAISESTGQYNEQFF
v_gene: TRBV27; abundance: -; j_gene: TRBJ2-1; d_gene: TRBD2; CDR3nt: TGTGCCAGCACCCGGATAGCGGGGGGCCACAATGAGCAGTTCTTC; CDR3aa: CASTRIAGGHNEQFF
v_gene: TRBV7-2; abundance: -; j_gene: TRBJ2-3; d_gene: -; CDR3nt: TGTGCCAGCAGCCAGCGCACAGATACGCAGTATTTT; CDR3aa: CASSQRTDTQYF
v_gene: TRBV28; abundance: -; j_gene: TRBJ1-5; d_gene: -; CDR3nt: TGTGCCAGCAGTTTCCCCAACGAGGGGTATCAGCCCCAGCATTTT; CDR3aa: CASSFPNEGYQPQHF
v_gene: TRBV4-3; abundance: -; j_gene: TRBJ2-5; d_gene: -; CDR3nt: TGCGCCAGCAGCCAAGGAACCGGCCAGGGGCGTTTTCAAGAGACCCAGTACTTC; CDR3aa: CASSQGTGQGRFQETQYF
v_gene: TRBV19; abundance: -; j_gene: TRBJ1-4; d_gene: -; CDR3nt: TGTGCCAGTAATGATGCCGGAAATGAAAAACTGTTTTTT; CDR3aa: CASNDAGNEKLFF
v_gene: TRBV5-1; abundance: -; j_gene: TRBJ1-6; d_gene: -; CDR3nt: TGCGCCAGCAGCGACGTTTGGGGGCGATATAATTCACCCCTCCACTTT; CDR3aa: CASSDVWGRYNSPLHF
v_gene: TRBV5-1; abundance: -; j_gene: TRBJ2-5; d_gene: -; CDR3nt: TGCGCCAGCAGCCCGTCCGGGAGTCGGGAGACCCAGTACTTC; CDR3aa: CASSPSGSRETQYF
v_gene: TRBV5-1; abundance: once; j_gene: TRBJ2-7; d_gene: -; CDR3nt: TGCGCCAGCAGCTTGACGGCAGGCAATGCCGAGCAGTACTTC; CDR3aa: CASSLTAGNAEQYF
v_gene: TRBV29-1; abundance: -; j_gene: TRBJ1-2; d_gene: TRBD1; CDR3nt: TGCAGCGACCTCAGGGGGCGGGATGGCTACACCTTC; CDR3aa: CSDLRGRDGYTF
v_gene: TRBV2; abundance: -; j_gene: TRBJ2-1; d_gene: -; CDR3nt: TGTGCCAGCACGTCCTACAATGAGCAGTTCTTC; CDR3aa: CASTSYNEQFF
v_gene: TRBV30; abundance: -; j_gene: TRBJ1-4; d_gene: -; CDR3nt: TGTGCCTGGAGGACTGGTCCGTGGCCTAATAATGAAAAACTGTTTTTT; CDR3aa: CAWRTGPWPNNEKLFF
v_gene: TRBV7-2; abundance: -; j_gene: TRBJ1-6; d_gene: -; CDR3nt: TGTGCCAGCAGCCGCGGTGGGCATTCACCCCTCCACTTT; CDR3aa: CASSRGGHSPLHF
v_gene: TRBV5-1; abundance: -; j_gene: TRBJ1-6; d_gene: -; CDR3nt: TGCGCCAGCAGCTCGAATTCGCCCCATAATTCACCCCTCCACTTT; CDR3aa: CASSSNSPHNSPLHF
v_gene: TRBV10-3; abundance: -; j_gene: TRBJ1-2; d_gene: TRBD1; CDR3nt: TGTGCCATCAGTGGGTCACAGGGGTCGGGAGGCTACACCTTC; CDR3aa: CAISGSQGSGGYTF
v_gene: TRBV6-1; abundance: -; j_gene: TRBJ1-2; d_gene: -; CDR3nt: TGTGCCAGCAGTGAAATGTGGGCGGATCTCGGCACGGGCGGCTACACCTTC; CDR3aa: CASSEMWADLGTGGYTF
v_gene: TRBV4-1; abundance: -; j_gene: TRBJ2-2; d_gene: TRBD2; CDR3nt: TGCGCCAGCAGCCAAGCCTTGCGGGGGGGCGCCGGGGAGCTGTTTTTT; CDR3aa: CASSQALRGGAGELFF
v_gene: TRBV6-5; abundance: -; j_gene: TRBJ2-7; d_gene: -; CDR3nt: TGTGCCAGCAGTTACGGGGACGGTTACGAGCAGTACTTC; CDR3aa: CASSYGDGYEQYF